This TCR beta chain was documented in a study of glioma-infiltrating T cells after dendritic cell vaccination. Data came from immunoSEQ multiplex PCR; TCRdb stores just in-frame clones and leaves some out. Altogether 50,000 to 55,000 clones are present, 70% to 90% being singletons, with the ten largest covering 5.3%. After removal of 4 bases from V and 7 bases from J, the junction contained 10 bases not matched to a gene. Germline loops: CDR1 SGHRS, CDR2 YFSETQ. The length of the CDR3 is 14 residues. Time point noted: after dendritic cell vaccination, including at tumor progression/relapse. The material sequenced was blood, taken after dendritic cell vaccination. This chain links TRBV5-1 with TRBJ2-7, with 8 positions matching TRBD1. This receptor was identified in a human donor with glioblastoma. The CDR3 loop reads CASSPRTGLQEQYF. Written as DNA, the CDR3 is TGCGCCAGCAGCCCAAGGACAGGGTTACAGGAGCAGTACTTC. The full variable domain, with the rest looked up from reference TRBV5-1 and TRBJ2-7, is KAGVTQTPRYLIKTRGQQVTLSCSPISGHRSVSWYQQTPGQGLQFLFEYFSETQRNKGNFPGRFSGRQFSNSRSEMNVSTLELGDSALYLCASSPRTGLQEQYFGPGTRLTVT.